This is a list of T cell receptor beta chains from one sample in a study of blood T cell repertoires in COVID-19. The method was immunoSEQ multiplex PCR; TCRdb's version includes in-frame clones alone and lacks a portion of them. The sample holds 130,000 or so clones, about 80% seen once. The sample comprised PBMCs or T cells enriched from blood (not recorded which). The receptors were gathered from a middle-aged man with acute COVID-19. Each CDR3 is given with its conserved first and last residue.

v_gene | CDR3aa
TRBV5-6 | CASSLPPGIGQFF
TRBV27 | CASSLRPRGEQYF
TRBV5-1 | CARLAGTGLSTQYF
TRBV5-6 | CASSLGSGTVYGYTF
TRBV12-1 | CASITGAGNTIYF
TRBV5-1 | CASSSLGQGTNWAFF
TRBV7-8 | CASSLRGAGNTIYF
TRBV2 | CASRQGIIDGYTF
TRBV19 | CASSIDALAGGMDTQYF
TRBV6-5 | CASSYSPGQGENEQFF
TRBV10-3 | CAISTEETQYF
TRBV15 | CATSKRLSGTGNGYTF
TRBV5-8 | CASSLGDRRGSPLHF
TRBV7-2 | CASSLGAGEGNQPQHF
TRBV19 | CASSTGLRLETQYF
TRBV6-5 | CASSYPRGAVGNEQFF
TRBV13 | CASSLASEQYF
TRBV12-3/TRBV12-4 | CASSLASTDTQYF
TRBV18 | CASSPPGQLGELFF
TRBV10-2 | CASSDRGLSNEKLFF
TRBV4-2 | CASSDSGTGGAKNTEAFF
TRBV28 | CASSSPGQGYNSPLHF
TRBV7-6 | CASSRLAGGDEQYF
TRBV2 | CASSRDTKMGYGYTF
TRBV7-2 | CASSRGTSGYEQYF
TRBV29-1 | CSVATGDYGYTF
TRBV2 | CASTPEDSRYEQYF
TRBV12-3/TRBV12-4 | CASSLIIGGGYTF
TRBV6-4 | CASSPHGQGAFPTGAFF
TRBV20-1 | CSASGTSGIYNEQFF
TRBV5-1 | CASSLDRPTYGYTF
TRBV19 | CASSIVPGSYEQYF
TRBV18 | CASSPPREYRAYNEQFF
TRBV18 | CASSRSSDRNTGELFF
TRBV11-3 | CASSSRGRATQYF
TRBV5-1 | CASSLQGANGYTF
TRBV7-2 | CASSFTRTDTQYF
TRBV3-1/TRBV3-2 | CASSATSGRPFYEQFF
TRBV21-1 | CASSKVALAEYEQYF
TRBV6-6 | CASSSTGAPGNTIYF
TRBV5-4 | CASSFRSGGAGTDTQYF
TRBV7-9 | CASSFHLWTSFYPDTQYF
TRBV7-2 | CASSLALGLVSEQYF
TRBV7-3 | CASSKTSSVRSGELFF
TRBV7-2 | CASSLDDMAGANVLTF
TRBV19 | CASSVIAGGPYNEQFF
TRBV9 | CASSVLTGKVEAFF
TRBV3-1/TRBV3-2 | CASSHGLAGGQYPTDTQYF
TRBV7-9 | CASSLYTNSPLHF
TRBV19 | CASRPGYPTANYGYTF
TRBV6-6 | CASSSLGTANTEAFF
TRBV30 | CATGTGNTIYF
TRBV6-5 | CASTTQGTSDEQYF
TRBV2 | CASSTRDETQYF
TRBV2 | CASRVNPQWGGHEQFF
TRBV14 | CASSQLSYEQYF
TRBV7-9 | CASSDDKGNQPQHF